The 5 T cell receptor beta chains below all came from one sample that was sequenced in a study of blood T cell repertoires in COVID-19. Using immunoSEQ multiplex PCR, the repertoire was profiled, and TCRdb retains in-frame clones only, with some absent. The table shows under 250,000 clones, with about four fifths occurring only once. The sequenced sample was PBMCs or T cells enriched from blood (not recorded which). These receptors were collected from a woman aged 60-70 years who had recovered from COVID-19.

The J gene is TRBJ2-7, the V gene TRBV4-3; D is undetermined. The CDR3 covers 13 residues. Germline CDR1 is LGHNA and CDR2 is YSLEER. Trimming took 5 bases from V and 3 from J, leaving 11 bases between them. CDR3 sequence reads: CASSLEIRYEQYF. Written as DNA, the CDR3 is TGCGCCAGCAGCTTAGAAATTCGCTACGAGCAGTACTTC.

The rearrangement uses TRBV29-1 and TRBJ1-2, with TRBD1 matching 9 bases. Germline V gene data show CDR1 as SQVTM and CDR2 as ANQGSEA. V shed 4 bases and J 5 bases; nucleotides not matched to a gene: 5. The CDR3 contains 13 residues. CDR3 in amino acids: CSVGQGVEYGYTF. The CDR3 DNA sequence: TGCAGCGTTGGACAGGGGGTGGAATATGGCTACACCTTC. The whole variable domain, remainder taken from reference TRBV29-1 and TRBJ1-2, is SAVISQKPSRDICQRGTSLTIQCQVDSQVTMMFWYRQQPGQSLTLIATANQGSEATYESGFVIDKFPISRPNLTFSTLTVSNMSPEDSSIYLCSVGQGVEYGYTFGSGTRLTVV.

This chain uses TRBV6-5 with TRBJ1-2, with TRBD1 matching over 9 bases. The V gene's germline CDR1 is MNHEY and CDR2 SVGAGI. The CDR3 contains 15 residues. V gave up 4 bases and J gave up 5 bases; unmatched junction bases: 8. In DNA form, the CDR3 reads TGTGCCAGCAGTTTTTCGGACAGGGGAGGGTATGGCTACACCTTC. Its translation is CASSFSDRGGYGYTF.

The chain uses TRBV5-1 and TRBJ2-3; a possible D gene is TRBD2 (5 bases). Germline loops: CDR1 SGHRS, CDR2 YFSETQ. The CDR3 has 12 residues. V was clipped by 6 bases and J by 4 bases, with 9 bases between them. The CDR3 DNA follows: TGCGCCAGCACCCGCGGGCCAGATACGCAGTATTTT. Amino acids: CASTRGPDTQYF.

CDR3 coding DNA: TGTGCCAGCAGCCCTGGGGCGAACACTGAAGCTTTCTTT. Amino acid sequence: CASSPGANTEAFF. The chain joins TRBV12-3 or TRBV12-4 to TRBJ1-1; TRBD1 is a possible D gene (5 bases). The V end lost 6 bases, the J end lost 1 base, and 9 bases lay between the germline ends. The CDR3 has 13 residues.